This passage covers 20 T cell receptor beta chains from one sample sequenced in a study of cytotoxic CD8 clonotypes in ibrutinib-treated CLL. Profiled with immunoSEQ multiplex PCR; TCRdb holds only in-frame clones, not every one. The table includes about 300,000 clones, around 69% detected once. The sequencing used PBMCs, collected at disease progression, from a patient treated with ibrutinib. The origin of the receptors is a human donor with chronic lymphocytic leukemia.

The rearrangement joins TRBV21-1 to TRBJ2-7; the tabulated D call, TRBD2, remains unverified against the DNA. TRBV21-1 is deemed a pseudogene. This CDR3 comprises 16 residues. In nucleotides, the CDR3 is TGTGCCAGCACCAACGGTCGGAGGTCAAGAACCTACGAGCAGTACTTC. Translation: CASTNGRRSRTYEQYF.

The chain employs TRBV7-2 and TRBJ2-7, with D possibly TRBD1 on 6 matching bases. The germline CDR1 and CDR2 sequences are SGHTA and FQGNSA. V was trimmed by 4 bases and J by 4 bases, leaving 14 bases between them. The CDR3 sequence is 14 residues long. CDR3 coding DNA: TGTGCCAGCAGCTCCGAGACAGGTTCGTACGAGCAGTACTTC. It encodes CASSSETGSYEQYF. Variable domain in full (rest from reference TRBV7-2 and TRBJ2-7): GAGVSQSPSNKVTEKGKDVELRCDPISGHTALYWYRQSLGQGLEFLIYFQGNSAPDKSGLPSDRFSAERTGGSVSTLTIQRTQQEDSAVYLCASSSETGSYEQYFGPGTRLTVT.

This chain links TRBV19 with TRBJ2-7, with 8 bases matching TRBD2. V was pared by 6 bases and J by 5 bases, with 6 bases of the junction left unmatched. The CDR3 has 13 amino acids. Germline lookup yields CDR1 LNHDA and CDR2 SQIVND (reference sequence). CDR3: CASRRSGTNEQYF. In nucleotides, the CDR3 is TGTGCCAGTAGGCGTAGCGGGACCAACGAGCAGTACTTC.

The chain carries TRBV5-1 and TRBJ1-1; D remains ambiguous. Germline CDR1 and CDR2: SGHRS and YFSETQ. The CDR3 is made up of 16 amino acids. Trimming cost V 0 bases and J 0 bases, with 12 bases left between them. The CDR3 DNA reads as TGCGCCAGCAGCTTGGCGGAGTCGCGAATGAACACTGAAGCTTTCTTT. This sequence encodes CASSLAESRMNTEAFF.

The genes are TRBV5-5 and TRBJ2-7; weak D call: TRBD2 (7 bases). The CDR3 is 15 amino acids. The germline gives CDR1 SGHKS, CDR2 YYEKEE (reference sequence). The V end was cut by 3 bases, the J end by 3 bases, with 16 bases between. This CDR3 is CASSYWGGAFYEQYF. CDR3 bases: TGTGCCAGCAGCTATTGGGGGGGCGCATTCTACGAGCAGTACTTC. Filled out from reference TRBV5-5 and TRBJ2-7, the complete variable domain reads DAGVTQSPTHLIKTRGQQVTLRCSPISGHKSVSWYQQVLGQGPQFIFQYYEKEERGRGNFPDRFSARQFPNYSSELNVNALLLGDSALYLCASSYWGGAFYEQYFGPGTRLTVT.

The rearrangement joins TRBV2 to TRBJ1-6; 7 nucleotides match TRBD1. Germline trimming cut 5 bases from V and 8 bases from J; bases unmatched to any gene: 9. CDR3 size: 15 residues. Germline CDR1 reads SNHLY; CDR2 reads FYNNEI. This CDR3 reads CASSTPTGRDSPLHF. DNA for the CDR3: TGTGCCAGCAGTACCCCGACAGGGAGAGATTCACCCCTCCACTTT. Using reference TRBV2 and TRBJ1-6 for the parts outside the CDR3, the full variable domain is EPEVTQTPSHQVTQMGQEVILRCVPISNHLYFYWYRQILGQKVEFLVSFYNNEISEKSEIFDDQFSVERPDGSNFTLKIRSTKLEDSAMYFCASSTPTGRDSPLHFGNGTRLTVT.

This clone was recorded once. This sequence joins TRBV6-5 and TRBJ2-4; D is unresolved. The CDR3 covers 15 residues. Deletions cut 0 bases from V and 4 bases from J, with 10 bases between. Looked up from germline, CDR1 is MNHEY and CDR2 is SVGAGI. The CDR3: CASSYSPGGKNIQYF. CDR3 DNA: TGTGCCAGCAGTTACTCGCCGGGTGGAAAAAACATTCAGTACTTC.

This clone has just a few counts. The chain carries TRBV4-1 and TRBJ2-7; 7 positions match TRBD1. The V gene end was trimmed by 0 bases and the J gene end by 4 bases; junction bases not matched to a gene: 3. In germline, CDR1 is MGHRA, CDR2 YSYEKL. CDR3 length: 14 amino acids. The CDR3 sequence: CASSQEAGGYEQYF. DNA of the CDR3: TGCGCCAGCAGCCAAGAGGCAGGGGGTTACGAGCAGTACTTC.

In its sample, this clone was seen once. The chain employs TRBV11-2 and TRBJ2-7; 10 nucleotides agree with TRBD1. Germline loops: CDR1 SGHAT, CDR2 FQNNGV. The CDR3 spans 14 residues. J lost 4 bases, V lost 2 bases, and 2 bases had no gene match. The CDR3 sequence: CASSLWDRGYEQYF. Here the CDR3 DNA reads TGTGCCAGCAGCTTATGGGACAGGGGTTACGAGCAGTACTTC.

The V call is TRBV10-3, the J call TRBJ1-4; D is perhaps TRBD1 (6 bases). The V end lost 0 bases, the J end lost 7 bases, and 15 bases lay between the germline ends. Germline loops: CDR1 ENHRY, CDR2 SYGVKD. This CDR3 contains 16 residues. The CDR3 spells CAISESIARGSEKLFF. The CDR3 nucleotides read TGTGCCATCAGTGAGTCGATAGCCAGGGGAAGTGAAAAACTGTTTTTT.

The chain uses TRBV15 and TRBJ2-7; 7 bases fit TRBD1. This CDR3 is 14 amino acids long. The germline V gene has CDR1 LNHNV and CDR2 YYDKDF (reference sequence). V lost 1 base and J lost 4; bases outside the gene matches: 4. This CDR3 is CATSRGRTGYEQYF. The CDR3 DNA is TGTGCCACCAGCAGAGGTCGGACAGGATACGAGCAGTACTTC.

The rearrangement uses TRBV19 and TRBJ2-3; 7 nucleotides line up with TRBD1. Germline loops: CDR1 LNHDA, CDR2 SQIVND (reference sequence). The ends lost 4 bases at V and 4 bases at J; junction bases unmatched: 2. The CDR3 loop spans 13 amino acids. CDR3 sequence: CASSKTGSDTQYF. The CDR3 bases are TGTGCCAGTAGTAAGACAGGGTCAGATACGCAGTATTTT.

This chain links TRBV15 with TRBJ1-5; D is unclear. CDR1 is LNHNV and CDR2 is YYDKDF in the germline V gene (reference sequence). V was trimmed by 0 bases and J by 2 bases, leaving 5 bases between them. The CDR3 loop spans 14 amino acids. In DNA, the CDR3 is TGTGCCACCAGCAGAGATTTGGGCAATCAGCCCCAGCATTTT. Translated: CATSRDLGNQPQHF.

The V gene is TRBV4-1, the J gene TRBJ2-7; D perhaps matches TRBD1 (5 bases). The CDR3 consists of 13 residues. Trimming left V 1 base short and J 3 bases short, with 7 bases between. CDR1 MGHRA and CDR2 YSYEKL come from the germline V gene. CDR3 loop: CASSQGTGYEQYF. The CDR3 bases are TGCGCCAGCAGCCAAGGTACAGGCTACGAGCAGTACTTC.

The rearrangement uses TRBV5-1 and TRBJ2-3; D gene uncertain. The germline V gene has CDR1 SGHRS and CDR2 YFSETQ. This CDR3 contains 14 residues. The V end was cut by 7 bases, the J end by 4 bases, with 16 bases between. The CDR3 coding sequence is TGCGCCAGCCGGTCCGGGCAAGGGTCAGATACGCAGTATTTT. Residues: CASRSGQGSDTQYF. Full variable domain (missing parts from reference TRBV5-1 and TRBJ2-3): KAGVTQTPRYLIKTRGQQVTLSCSPISGHRSVSWYQQTPGQGLQFLFEYFSETQRNKGNFPGRFSGRQFSNSRSEMNVSTLELGDSALYLCASRSGQGSDTQYFGPGTRLTVL.

This chain connects TRBV11-2 to TRBJ2-1, with D uncertain. CDR1 and CDR2 from the germline V gene are SGHAT and FQNNGV. The CDR3 extends over 15 amino acids. Trimming took 5 bases from V and 0 from J, leaving 11 bases between them. The CDR3 protein is CASSLLLSSYNEQFF. DNA for the CDR3: TGTGCCAGCAGCCTCCTTCTCAGCTCCTACAATGAGCAGTTCTTC.

J is TRBJ2-7 and V is TRBV28; D is undetermined. CDR1 and CDR2 from the germline V gene are MDHEN and SYDVKM. The CDR3 totals 14 residues. Trimming took off 2 bases at V and 3 bases at J, with 11 bases between the two ends. CDR3 in DNA: TGTGCCAGCAGTTTAGGTCGTTTGAACTACGAGCAGTACTTC. Its translation is CASSLGRLNYEQYF.

The gene calls are TRBV18 and TRBJ1-2, with a tentative D call TRBD1 (5 bases). The germline CDR1 and CDR2 sequences are KGHSH and LQKENI. CDR3 length: 12 residues. V was shortened by 5 bases and J by 4 bases, with 8 bases between the two germline ends. CDR3 residues: CASSADIYGYTF. CDR3 in DNA: TGTGCCAGCTCAGCGGACATCTATGGCTACACCTTC.

V is TRBV6-4 and J is TRBJ2-3; 10 bases agree with TRBD1. Trimming cost V 6 bases and J 8 bases; bases outside gene matches: 8. Germline CDR1 MRHNA, CDR2 SNTAGT. CDR3 length: 14 amino acids. As DNA, the CDR3 is TGTGCCAGCAGGGCGGGACAGGGGTCCGGTACGCAGTATTTT. Its protein is CASRAGQGSGTQYF.

On this clone itself: One end of the junction fails to match germline, which may point to a read error. The rearrangement joins TRBV7-3 to TRBJ2-7; D perhaps matches TRBD1 (7 bases). Germline CDR1 is SGHTA and CDR2 is FQGTGA. The CDR3 runs 13 residues. The CDR3 region is CASSQGGTAPLDF. In DNA form, the CDR3 reads TGTGCCAGCAGCCAAGGAGGGACAGCCCCATTGGACTTC.